The clone carrying this TCR beta chain was detected once. Its antigen is as yet unknown. The data derive from a study of shared clonotypes between healthy human individuals. At the level of the study: Samples came from two female and a few male donors aged 18 to 49.

This CDR3 region has 16 residues. CDR1 is LGHNA, CDR2 YSLEER, per germline. Losses at the gene ends were 1 base for V and 4 bases for J; bases not matched to a gene: 4. General study points: Represented genetic and exposure-history diversity was restricted by having few donors.

It was across several immunoSEQ plates that each subset's genomic DNA was evenly split. As processed by the authors: There were no quality scores in the junction-only immunoSEQ sequences, so filtering differed. TCRdb's table, derived via immunoSEQ multiplex PCR, lists solely in-frame clones and lacks some. The V and J calls and clone size come from that table; D and trimming were worked out from the DNA. The sample yields fewer than 400,000 clones, less than 85% seen once. This chain links TRBV4-3 with TRBJ2-7, with 13 positions matching TRBD2. Input material: memory CD4+ T cells sorted from blood. Indicated subset: CD45RA-negative fraction. This TCR was sampled from a man aged 25-45 years in good health. CDR3 amino acids: CASSQARTSGSYEQYF. DNA for the CDR3: TGCGCCAGCAGCCAAGCCCGGACTAGCGGGAGTTACGAGCAGTACTTC.